The text below deals with one TCR beta chain. TCRdb's table, derived via immunoSEQ multiplex PCR, lists solely in-frame clones and lacks some. The data hold some 370,000 clones, with roughly 85% observed a single time. The treatment denotes: 15 to 20 received Ad26.COV2.S at low or high dose, single or two shots; roughly five received placebo; per-sample allocation not given. Sampling was done on day 63 after the first vaccine or placebo injection. This entry belongs to a study of Ad26.COV2.S vaccination and SARS-CoV-2 variants. Trimming took 5 bases from V and 6 from J; bases not matched to a gene: 8. The CDR3 covers 15 residues. CDR1 and CDR2 (germline): ENHRY, SYGVKD.

This clonotype originated in a person aged 18-65 years who received the Ad26.COV2.S COVID-19 vaccine or a placebo. The rearrangement links TRBV10-3 to TRBJ1-5; TRBD1 matches at 9 bases. The sample was peripheral blood, taken in a trial of Ad26.COV2.S vaccine versus placebo. The CDR3 here is CAISRDRAGVQPQHF. The DNA of the CDR3 is TGTGCCATCAGTCGGGACAGGGCTGGAGTTCAGCCCCAGCATTTT.